This record covers a single T cell receptor (beta chain). Antigen specificity is unknown. This record comes from a study of T cell responses to AZD1222 COVID-19 vaccine. TCRdb keeps only in-frame clones here, not all; method: immunoSEQ multiplex PCR. The repertoire holds some 140,000 clones, with around nine tenths as singletons. Study-wide results and limits: Reportedly, close to half of spike-specific TCRs are directed against unmutated variant regions. Researchers report vaccine-associated CD4 TCRs spanning spike, with dominance at 160-218 and 743-854. Spike-specific TCRs gained breadth and depth after people received two AZD1222 doses.

The CDR3 spans 16 residues. V was pared by 1 base and J by 5 bases, with 8 bases of the junction left unmatched. Germline CDR1 is SEHNR and CDR2 is FQNEAQ (reference sequence). The sample was peripheral blood, taken on day 0 of AZD1222 vaccination. This sequence joins TRBV7-9 and TRBJ2-1, with 7 bases aligning to TRBD2. The sequence was obtained from an adult in good health. Written as DNA, the CDR3 is TGTGCCAGCAGCTTAGGATTTGGGACTAACCACAATGAGCAGTTCTTC. Amino acid sequence: CASSLGFGTNHNEQFF.